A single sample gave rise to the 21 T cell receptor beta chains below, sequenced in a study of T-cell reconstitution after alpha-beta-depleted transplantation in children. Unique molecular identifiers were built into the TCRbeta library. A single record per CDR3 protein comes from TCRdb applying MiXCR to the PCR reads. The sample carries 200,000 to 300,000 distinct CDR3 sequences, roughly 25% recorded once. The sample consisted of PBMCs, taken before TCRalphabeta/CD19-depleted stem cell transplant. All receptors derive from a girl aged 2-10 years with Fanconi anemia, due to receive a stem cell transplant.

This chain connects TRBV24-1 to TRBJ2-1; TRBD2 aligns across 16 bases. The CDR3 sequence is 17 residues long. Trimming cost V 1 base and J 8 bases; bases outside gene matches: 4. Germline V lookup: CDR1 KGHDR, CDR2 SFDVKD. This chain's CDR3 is CATSDFAGLAGGDEQFF. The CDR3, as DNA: TGTGCCACCAGTGATTTCGCGGGACTAGCGGGGGGGGATGAGCAGTTCTTC.

CDR3 coding DNA: TGTGCCAGAAGCGGGGCCTCCTACAATGAGCAGTTCTTC. This codes for CARSGASYNEQFF. This rearrangement joins TRBV2 to TRBJ2-1; TRBD2 matches 7 bases. The V and J ends lost 9 bases and 0 bases, in that order; junction bases with no gene match: 2. Germline lookup yields CDR1 SNHLY and CDR2 FYNNEI. This CDR3 region has 13 residues.

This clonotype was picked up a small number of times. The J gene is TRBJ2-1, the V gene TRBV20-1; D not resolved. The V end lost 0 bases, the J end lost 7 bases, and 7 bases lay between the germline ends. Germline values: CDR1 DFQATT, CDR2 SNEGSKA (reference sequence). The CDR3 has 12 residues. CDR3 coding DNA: TGCAGTGCTAGAGACCGTGGGAATGAGCAGTTCTTC. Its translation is CSARDRGNEQFF.

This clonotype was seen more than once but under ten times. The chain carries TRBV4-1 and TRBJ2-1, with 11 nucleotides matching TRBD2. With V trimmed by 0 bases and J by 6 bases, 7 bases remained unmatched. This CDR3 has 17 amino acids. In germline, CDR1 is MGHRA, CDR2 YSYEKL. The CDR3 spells CASSQEGGTSGGNEQFF. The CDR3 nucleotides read TGCGCCAGCAGCCAAGAGGGGGGGACTAGCGGCGGCAATGAGCAGTTCTTC.

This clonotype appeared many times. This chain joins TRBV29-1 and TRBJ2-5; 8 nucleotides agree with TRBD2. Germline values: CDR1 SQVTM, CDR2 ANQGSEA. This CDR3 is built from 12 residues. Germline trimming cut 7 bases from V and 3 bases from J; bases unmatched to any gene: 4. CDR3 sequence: CSAQAGEETQYF. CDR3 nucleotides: TGCAGCGCCCAAGCGGGAGAAGAGACCCAGTACTTC.

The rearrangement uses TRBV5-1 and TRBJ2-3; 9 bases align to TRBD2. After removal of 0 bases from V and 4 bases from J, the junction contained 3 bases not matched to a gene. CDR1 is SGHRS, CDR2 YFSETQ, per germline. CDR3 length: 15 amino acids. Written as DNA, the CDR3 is TGCGCCAGCAGCTTGGAGCTAGCGGGGTCAGATACGCAGTATTTT. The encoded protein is CASSLELAGSDTQYF.

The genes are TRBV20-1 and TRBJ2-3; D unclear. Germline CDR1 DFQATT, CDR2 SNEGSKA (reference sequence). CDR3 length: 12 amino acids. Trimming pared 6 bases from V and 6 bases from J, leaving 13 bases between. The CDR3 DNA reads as TGCAGTGCGAACACCGCGGCGGATACGCAGTATTTT. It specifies CSANTAADTQYF.

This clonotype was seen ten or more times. The DNA for the CDR3 is TGTGCCAGCAGCCACTTCGGACAGGGGGGAAGAAGTATCCAAGAGACCCAGTACTTC. It encodes CASSHFGQGGRSIQETQYF. This chain joins TRBV4-2 and TRBJ2-5; 10 nucleotides line up with TRBD1. Germline CDR1 LGHNA, CDR2 YNFKEQ. The ends lost 3 bases at V and 1 base at J; junction bases unmatched: 14. The CDR3 has 19 residues.

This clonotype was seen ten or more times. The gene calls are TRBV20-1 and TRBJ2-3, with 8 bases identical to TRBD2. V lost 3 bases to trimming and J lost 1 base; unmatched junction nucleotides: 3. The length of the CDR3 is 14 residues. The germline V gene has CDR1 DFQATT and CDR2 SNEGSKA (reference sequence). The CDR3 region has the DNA TGCAGTGCTAGGGCTAGCGGGCGCACAGATACGCAGTATTTT. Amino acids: CSARASGRTDTQYF.

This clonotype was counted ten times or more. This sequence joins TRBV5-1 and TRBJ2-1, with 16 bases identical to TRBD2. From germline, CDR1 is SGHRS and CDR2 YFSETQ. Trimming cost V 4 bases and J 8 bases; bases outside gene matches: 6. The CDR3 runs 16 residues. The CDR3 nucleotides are TGCGCCAGCAGCCCGAAGGGACTAGCGGGAGGGCATGAGCAGTTCTTC. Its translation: CASSPKGLAGGHEQFF.

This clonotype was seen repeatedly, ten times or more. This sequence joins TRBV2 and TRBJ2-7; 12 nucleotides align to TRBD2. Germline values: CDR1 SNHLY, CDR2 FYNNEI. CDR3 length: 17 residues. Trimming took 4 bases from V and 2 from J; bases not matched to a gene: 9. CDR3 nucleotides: TGTGCCAGCAGTGCGACTAGCGGGAGTCCCCTACCCTACGAGCAGTACTTC. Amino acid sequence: CASSATSGSPLPYEQYF.

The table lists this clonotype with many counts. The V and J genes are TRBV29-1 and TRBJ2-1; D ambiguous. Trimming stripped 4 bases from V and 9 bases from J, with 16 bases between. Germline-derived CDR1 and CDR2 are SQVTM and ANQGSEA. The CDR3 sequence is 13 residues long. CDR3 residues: CSVAPTERVEQFF. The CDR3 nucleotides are TGCAGCGTTGCTCCTACAGAACGTGTTGAGCAGTTCTTC.

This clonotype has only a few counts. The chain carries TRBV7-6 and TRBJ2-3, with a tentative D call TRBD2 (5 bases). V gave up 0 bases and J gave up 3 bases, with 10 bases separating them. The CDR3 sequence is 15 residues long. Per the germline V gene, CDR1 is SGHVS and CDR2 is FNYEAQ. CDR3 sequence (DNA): TGTGCCAGCAGCTTAGCGGGAGCCGGGACAGATACGCAGTATTTT. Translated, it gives CASSLAGAGTDTQYF.

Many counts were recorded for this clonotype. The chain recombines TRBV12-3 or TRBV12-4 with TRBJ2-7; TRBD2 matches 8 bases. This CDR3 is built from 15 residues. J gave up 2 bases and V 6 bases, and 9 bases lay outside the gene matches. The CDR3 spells CASSSPSGRTYEQYF. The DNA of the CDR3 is TGTGCCAGCAGCTCCCCTAGCGGGCGGACCTACGAGCAGTACTTC.

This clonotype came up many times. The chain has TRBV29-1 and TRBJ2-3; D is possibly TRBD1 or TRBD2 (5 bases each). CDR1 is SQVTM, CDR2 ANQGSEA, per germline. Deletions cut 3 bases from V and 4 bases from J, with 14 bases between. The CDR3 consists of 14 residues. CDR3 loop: CSVEGTPGPDTQYF. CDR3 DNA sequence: TGCAGCGTTGAGGGGACGCCTGGCCCAGATACGCAGTATTTT.

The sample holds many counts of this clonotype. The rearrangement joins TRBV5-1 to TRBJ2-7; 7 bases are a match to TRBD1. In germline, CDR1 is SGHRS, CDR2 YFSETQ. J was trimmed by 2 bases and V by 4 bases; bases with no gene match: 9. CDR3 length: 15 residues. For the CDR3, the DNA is TGCGCCAGCAGCCGTACCGGGACAGTGGCCTACGAGCAGTACTTC. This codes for CASSRTGTVAYEQYF. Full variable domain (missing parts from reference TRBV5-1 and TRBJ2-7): KAGVTQTPRYLIKTRGQQVTLSCSPISGHRSVSWYQQTPGQGLQFLFEYFSETQRNKGNFPGRFSGRQFSNSRSEMNVSTLELGDSALYLCASSRTGTVAYEQYFGPGTRLTVT.

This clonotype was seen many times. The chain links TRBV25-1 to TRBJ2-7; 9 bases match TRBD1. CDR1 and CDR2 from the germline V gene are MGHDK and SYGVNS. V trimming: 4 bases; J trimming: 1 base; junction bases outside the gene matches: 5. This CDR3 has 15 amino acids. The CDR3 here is CASSALGTGSYEQYF. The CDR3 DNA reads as TGTGCCAGCAGTGCCCTCGGGACAGGGTCCTACGAGCAGTACTTC.

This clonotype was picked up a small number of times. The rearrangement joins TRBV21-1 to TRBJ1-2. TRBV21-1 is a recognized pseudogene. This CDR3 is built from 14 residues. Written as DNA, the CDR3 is TGTGCCAGCATCGGACCGGCTACGTATTATGGCTACACCTTC. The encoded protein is CASIGPATYYGYTF.

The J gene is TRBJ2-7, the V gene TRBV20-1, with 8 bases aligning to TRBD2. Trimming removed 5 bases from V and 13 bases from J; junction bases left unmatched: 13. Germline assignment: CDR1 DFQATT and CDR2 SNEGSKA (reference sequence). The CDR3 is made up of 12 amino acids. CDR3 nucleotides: TGCAGTGCTGAAGGAGTGCGGGGGGCCTCATACTTC. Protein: CSAEGVRGASYF.

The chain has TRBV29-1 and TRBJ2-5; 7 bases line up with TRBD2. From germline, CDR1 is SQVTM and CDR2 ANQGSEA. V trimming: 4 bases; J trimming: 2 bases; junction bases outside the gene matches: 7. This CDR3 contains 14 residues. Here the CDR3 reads CSVAAPGLQETQYF. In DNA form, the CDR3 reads TGCAGCGTTGCCGCGCCGGGACTACAAGAGACCCAGTACTTC.

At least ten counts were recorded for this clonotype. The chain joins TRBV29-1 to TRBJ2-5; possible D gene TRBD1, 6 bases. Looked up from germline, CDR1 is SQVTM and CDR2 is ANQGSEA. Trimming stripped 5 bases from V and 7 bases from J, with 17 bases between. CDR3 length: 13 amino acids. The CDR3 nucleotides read TGCAGCGTTAGATCTGGCAGGGGTTCGACCCAGTACTTC. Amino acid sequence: CSVRSGRGSTQYF.